This TCR beta chain is from a study of blood T cell repertoires in COVID-19. Study information: The study drew acute and convalescent COVID-19 samples from the United States, Italy and Spain.

V was shortened by 7 bases and J by 7 bases, with 17 bases between the two germline ends. Germline values: CDR1 MNHEY, CDR2 SVGAGI. This CDR3 contains 13 residues. Participants came from some 23 US areas, aged about 18 to 95 years. Allocation to cohorts depended on clinical history reported by the participants. TCRdb's copy holds only in-frame clones and misses some; the assay was immunoSEQ multiplex PCR. This sample has some 260,000 clones; more than 85% occur once, and the top ten carry about 9.3%. The sample comprised PBMCs or T cells enriched from blood (not recorded which). This receptor was identified in a man in his forties or fifties who had recovered from COVID-19. The chain is built from TRBV6-5 and TRBJ2-7; D call uncertain. The CDR3 nucleotides read TGTGCCAGCATGACGAACCGACGGCGGGAGCAGTACTTC. It yields the protein CASMTNRRREQYF.